The 25 T cell receptor beta chains in this list originate from one sample, sequenced in a study of CD8 T cells in Susac syndrome. The RNA, about 0.45 to 1 ug, was put through reverse transcription using random hexamers. TCRdb reprocessed the immunoSEQ multiplex PCR reads via MiXCR and lists one record per CDR3 protein. The sample consists of 150,000 to 200,000 distinct CDR3 sequences, roughly nine tenths of them appearing once. Sequencing was done on a sample of CD4+ T cells from PBMCs. The source is a human donor in good health.

This clonotype occurred once. The rearrangement joins TRBV6-1 to TRBJ2-3; possible D gene TRBD1, 6 bases. Germline assignment: CDR1 MNHNS and CDR2 SASEGT. The CDR3 has 13 amino acids. V lost 6 bases to trimming and J lost 4 bases, with 11 bases between them. The DNA of the CDR3 is TGTGCCAGCAGGACTACAGGGTCAGATACGCAGTATTTT. Its protein is CASRTTGSDTQYF.

This clonotype was found once. J is TRBJ2-3 and V is TRBV28; no clear D. V lost 6 bases and J lost 6, with 16 bases in between. Per the germline V gene, CDR1 is MDHEN and CDR2 is SYDVKM. The CDR3 contains 14 residues. CDR3 loop: CASSKESPVDTQYF. CDR3 bases: TGTGCCAGCAGCAAGGAATCACCCGTCGATACGCAGTATTTT.

The chain combines TRBV5-1 with TRBJ2-1, with no clear D. Between the trimmed V and J ends, which lost 2 bases and 7 bases, there was a span of 16 bases. The CDR3 is made up of 15 amino acids. Germline CDR1 is SGHRS and CDR2 is YFSETQ. The CDR3 reads CASSFSGPRWNEQFF. The CDR3 region has the DNA TGCGCCAGCAGCTTTTCCGGGCCCCGCTGGAATGAGCAGTTCTTC.

The chain uses TRBV28 and TRBJ2-7; 8 bases match TRBD1. The CDR3 length is 15 residues. Trimming cost V 5 bases and J 2 bases; bases outside gene matches: 8. The germline V gene encodes CDR1 MDHEN and CDR2 SYDVKM. CDR3 DNA: TGTGCCAGCAGTCTTGACAGGGGAGAAACCTACGAGCAGTACTTC. Its translation is CASSLDRGETYEQYF.

V is TRBV29-1 and J is TRBJ2-5, with TRBD1 matching 8 bases. V lost 2 bases and J lost 7; bases outside the gene matches: 9. The CDR3 has 14 residues. CDR1 SQVTM and CDR2 ANQGSEA come from the germline V gene. CDR3 nucleotide sequence: TGCAGCGTTGAACCTCGACAGGGGAAAGCGACCCAGTACTTC. The encoded protein is CSVEPRQGKATQYF.

This clonotype appeared a few times. The CDR3 DNA reads TGTGCCAGCAGTCAGGGGGCTTCCTACTACGAGCAGTACTTC. It is translated as CASSQGASYYEQYF. The genes are TRBV6-2 or TRBV6-3 and TRBJ2-7; 8 nucleotides match TRBD1. In germline, CDR1 is MNHEY, CDR2 SVGEGT. CDR3 size: 14 residues. The V and J ends lost 5 bases and 3 bases, in that order; junction bases with no gene match: 6.

This rearrangement joins TRBV12-3 or TRBV12-4 to TRBJ2-1; 10 bases align to TRBD1. The CDR3 has 15 amino acids. The V segment lost 5 bases and the J segment 15 bases; nucleotides outside the gene matches: 16. Written as DNA, the CDR3 is TGTGCCAGCAGTCCGACAGGGGGCCTCGAATTAGATGGGTTCTTC. Protein product: CASSPTGGLELDGFF.

This clonotype was recorded once. The chain couples TRBV12-3 or TRBV12-4 to TRBJ1-1; a possible D gene is TRBD1 (6 bases). This CDR3 is built from 15 residues. V shed 4 bases and J shed 5 bases, with 17 bases lying between them. The CDR3 loop reads CASSSGQPLDTEAFF. The CDR3 nucleotides read TGTGCCAGCAGTTCGGGACAACCCTTGGATACTGAAGCTTTCTTT.

The chain has TRBV7-9 and TRBJ2-5; D remains unclear. Trimming took off 1 base at V and 6 bases at J, with 15 bases between the two ends. Germline CDR1 is SEHNR and CDR2 is FQNEAQ (reference sequence). This CDR3 has 15 amino acids. The CDR3: CASSLVFRGMQTQYF. CDR3 coding DNA: TGTGCCAGCAGCTTAGTTTTTCGTGGCATGCAGACCCAGTACTTC. The whole variable domain, remainder taken from reference TRBV7-9 and TRBJ2-5, is DTGVSQNPRHKITKRGQNVTFRCDPISEHNRLYWYRQTLGQGPEFLTYFQNEAQLEKSRLLSDRFSAERPKGSFSTLEIQRTEQGDSAMYLCASSLVFRGMQTQYFGPGTRLLVL.

The rearrangement links TRBV19 to TRBJ2-7, with 9 positions matching TRBD2. The CDR3 consists of 14 residues. Losses at the gene ends were 8 bases for V and 5 bases for J; bases not matched to a gene: 10. Germline loops: CDR1 LNHDA, CDR2 SQIVND (reference sequence). In DNA, the CDR3 is TGTGCCAGTGGCATCGGACTAGCGAGCCACGAGCAGTACTTC. Translation gives CASGIGLASHEQYF.

The chain uses TRBV29-1 and TRBJ2-5, with D unclear. The V gene lost 5 bases and the J gene lost 2 bases, with 12 bases spanning the gap. From germline, CDR1 is SQVTM and CDR2 ANQGSEA. CDR3 size: 13 residues. The CDR3: CSVSFRMQETQYF. As DNA, the CDR3 is TGCAGCGTTTCGTTCCGAATGCAAGAGACCCAGTACTTC.

The chain employs TRBV7-9 and TRBJ2-1, with D perhaps being TRBD1 or TRBD2 (6 bases each). This CDR3 has 15 amino acids. Germline assignment: CDR1 SEHNR and CDR2 FQNEAQ (reference sequence). V gave up 1 base and J gave up 3 bases, with 10 bases separating them. CDR3 in DNA: TGTGCCAGCAGCTTAGGAGGGGGGAACTACAATGAGCAGTTCTTC. This sequence encodes CASSLGGGNYNEQFF. The whole variable domain, filled in from reference TRBV7-9 and TRBJ2-1, reads DTGVSQNPRHKITKRGQNVTFRCDPISEHNRLYWYRQTLGQGPEFLTYFQNEAQLEKSRLLSDRFSAERPKGSFSTLEIQRTEQGDSAMYLCASSLGGGNYNEQFFGPGTRLTVL.

CDR3 bases: TGTGCCAGCAGCTTGAGGGACCGAGAGACCCAGTACTTC. Encoded protein: CASSLRDRETQYF. The rearrangement links TRBV5-4 to TRBJ2-5, with D perhaps matching TRBD1 or TRBD2 (5 bases each). This CDR3 spans 13 amino acids. Germline V lookup: CDR1 SGHNT, CDR2 YYREEE (reference sequence). V lost 1 base to trimming and J lost 4 bases, with 8 bases between them.

The genes are TRBV18 and TRBJ1-1, with 8 bases identical to TRBD1. The length of the CDR3 is 16 residues. The V gene's germline CDR1 is KGHSH and CDR2 LQKENI. Trimming cost V 4 bases and J 2 bases; bases outside gene matches: 9. CDR3 nucleotide sequence: TGTGCCAGCTCACTCAATATCGGACAGGGCAACACTGAAGCTTTCTTT. This translates into CASSLNIGQGNTEAFF. The variable domain in full, with the rest retrieved from reference TRBV18 and TRBJ1-1, is NAGVMQNPRHLVRRRGQEARLRCSPMKGHSHVYWYRQLPEEGLKFMVYLQKENIIDESGMPKERFSAEFPKEGPSILRIQQVVRGDSAAYFCASSLNIGQGNTEAFFGQGTRLTVV.

The chain joins TRBV7-2 to TRBJ1-2; 8 bases agree with TRBD1. The germline V gene encodes CDR1 SGHTA and CDR2 FQGNSA. V lost 2 bases to trimming and J lost 8 bases; unmatched junction nucleotides: 7. CDR3 size: 14 residues. CDR3 nucleotides: TGTGCCAGCAGCTTAAAAGACCGGACAGGGGGCTACACCTTC. Amino acid sequence: CASSLKDRTGGYTF.

A single count supports this clonotype. V usage is TRBV3-1 and J usage is TRBJ2-7, with a weak D call TRBD2 (6 bases). CDR1 and CDR2 from the germline V gene are LGHDT and YNNKEL (reference sequence). The V end lost 2 bases, the J end lost 7 bases, and 9 bases lay between the germline ends. CDR3 length: 12 residues. The CDR3 sequence: CASSQSAGEQYF. Here the CDR3 DNA reads TGTGCCAGCAGCCAATCCGCGGGAGAGCAGTACTTC.

The J gene is TRBJ2-5, the V gene TRBV5-1, with 7 positions matching TRBD1. The CDR3 length is 14 residues. In germline, CDR1 is SGHRS, CDR2 YFSETQ. V shed 3 bases, J shed 6 bases, and the junction held 8 bases outside the gene matches. The CDR3 protein is CASSYDTGVQTQYF. The CDR3 nucleotides are TGCGCCAGCAGCTACGACACAGGGGTCCAGACCCAGTACTTC.

The chain joins TRBV3-1 to TRBJ2-1, with D possibly being TRBD1 (6 bases). Trimming stripped 3 bases from V and 0 bases from J, with 9 bases between. The CDR3 runs 15 residues. The V gene's germline CDR1 is LGHDT and CDR2 YNNKEL (reference sequence). The CDR3 region has the DNA TGTGCCAGCAGCCATGGACAGAGCTCCTACAATGAGCAGTTCTTC. The encoded protein is CASSHGQSSYNEQFF.

About this clonotype: Because the CDR3 is missing its conserved closing phenylalanine or tryptophan, this is likely a read error. The chain employs TRBV7-2 and TRBJ2-1; D perhaps matches TRBD1 (6 bases). V gave up 1 base and J gave up 8 bases, with 9 bases separating them. Germline loops: CDR1 SGHTA, CDR2 FQGNSA. This CDR3 is 13 amino acids long. In DNA, the CDR3 is TGTGCCAGCAGCTTAGTTGGGGGCGATGAGCAGTTCTCC. Its protein product is CASSLVGGDEQFS.

The chain carries TRBV7-8 and TRBJ2-3; D gene uncertain. There are 13 residues in the CDR3. The V gene lost 1 base and the J gene lost 1 base, with 3 bases spanning the gap. Germline loops: CDR1 SGHVS, CDR2 FQNEAQ. Here the CDR3 reads CASSLERTDTQYF. Written as DNA, the CDR3 is TGTGCCAGCAGCTTAGAGCGCACAGATACGCAGTATTTT.

This sequence joins TRBV24-1 and TRBJ1-2, with D perhaps TRBD1 (5 bases). The CDR3 loop spans 15 amino acids. V was trimmed by 0 bases and J by 3 bases, leaving 10 bases between them. CDR1 is KGHDR, CDR2 SFDVKD, per germline. This CDR3 reads CATSDLPGGDYGYTF. In DNA, the CDR3 is TGTGCCACCAGTGATTTGCCAGGAGGGGACTATGGCTACACCTTC.

The chain has TRBV7-2 and TRBJ1-5; 7 bases line up with TRBD1. This CDR3 contains 15 residues. Germline V gene data show CDR1 as SGHTA and CDR2 as FQGNSA. V lost 3 bases and J lost 3; bases outside the gene matches: 5. CDR3 loop: CASSFSQGINQPQHF. In DNA form, the CDR3 reads TGTGCCAGCAGCTTCTCACAGGGGATCAATCAGCCCCAGCATTTT.

This sequence joins TRBV28 and TRBJ1-5; 7 bases map to TRBD1. Unmatched junction bases numbered 7, after V lost 3 bases and J lost 5 bases. CDR1 MDHEN and CDR2 SYDVKM come from the germline V gene. This CDR3 is 15 amino acids long. As DNA, the CDR3 is TGTGCCAGCAGTTTCGGAGACAGGGTGTATCAGCCCCAGCATTTT. Protein product: CASSFGDRVYQPQHF. Drawing the rest from reference TRBV28 and TRBJ1-5, the complete variable domain is DVKVTQSSRYLVKRTGEKVFLECVQDMDHENMFWYRQDPGLGLRLIYFSYDVKMKEKGDIPEGYSVSREKKERFSLILESASTNQTSMYLCASSFGDRVYQPQHFGDGTRLSIL.

DNA of the CDR3: TGTGCCAGCAGCTTAGAATTATTAACTGAAGCTTTCTTT. Its protein is CASSLELLTEAFF. The V gene is TRBV7-8, the J gene TRBJ1-1; no reliable D call. The CDR3 length is 13 residues. The ends were cut back, 1 base at V and 5 bases at J, with 8 bases in the middle. In germline, CDR1 is SGHVS, CDR2 FQNEAQ.

The chain combines TRBV2 with TRBJ2-7; maybe TRBD1 (6 bases). Deletions cut 8 bases from V and 3 bases from J, with 14 bases between. Germline V CDR1 and CDR2: SNHLY, FYNNEI. CDR3 length: 13 residues. CDR3 loop: CASAPDRSYEQYF. In nucleotides, the CDR3 is TGTGCCAGCGCCCCGGACAGAAGCTACGAGCAGTACTTC.